Given below is one T cell receptor beta chain in context. Its antigen is unidentified. The PCR had 60 Vbeta and 13 Jbeta primers. The table came from immunoSEQ multiplex PCR; TCRdb's copy has only in-frame clones and leaves some out. The sample has about 140,000 clones; about 85% are singletons. These data are taken from a study of cytomegalovirus exposure and HLA in healthy donors. Study-wide points: DRB1 had the most TCR associations and HLA-C the fewest, a later analysis found, with rates varying by HLA locus.

CDR3 length equals 14 residues. The germline gives CDR1 SGDLS, CDR2 YYNGEE. V shed 5 bases and J shed 4 bases, with 15 bases lying between them. Sequencing was performed on PBMCs. This TCR came from a female donor in good health and CMV-seronegative. J is TRBJ1-2 and V is TRBV9; perhaps TRBD1 as D (6 bases). The DNA for the CDR3 is TGTGCCAGCAGAGCCGGGGGGGGCAGCTATGGCTACACCTTC. It encodes CASRAGGGSYGYTF.